A single sample is the source of the 31 T cell receptor beta chains below, sequenced in a study of blood T cell repertoires in COVID-19. Some clones are missing from TCRdb's copy, which holds only in-frame ones; the method was immunoSEQ multiplex PCR. The top ten hold 1.3% of the sample, which has roughly 360,000 clones, roughly 86% seen once. Sample: PBMCs or T cells enriched from blood (not recorded which). Receptor source: a man aged 30-40 years who had recovered from COVID-19.

The V and J genes are TRBV9 and TRBJ1-1; 7 nucleotides match TRBD1. V shed 3 bases and J 7 bases; nucleotides not matched to a gene: 9. Per the germline V gene, CDR1 is SGDLS and CDR2 is YYNGEE. The CDR3 sequence is 14 residues long. In nucleotides, the CDR3 is TGTGCCAGCAGCGATGCCCCCCGGGACAGTGAAGCTTTCTTT. It translates to CASSDAPRDSEAFF. Full variable domain (missing parts from reference TRBV9 and TRBJ1-1): DSGVTQTPKHLITATGQRVTLRCSPRSGDLSVYWYQQSLDQGLQFLIQYYNGEERAKGNILERFSAQQFPDLHSELNLSSLELGDSALYFCASSDAPRDSEAFFGQGTRLTVV.

This clone showed up many times. The chain recombines TRBV2 with TRBJ2-3, with D unresolved. The CDR3 spans 12 residues. The germline V and J ends were trimmed by 2 bases and 5 bases, with 5 bases remaining between them. CDR1 is SNHLY, CDR2 FYNNEI, per germline. This CDR3 is CASSETVDTQYF. In DNA, the CDR3 is TGTGCCAGCAGTGAAACGGTAGATACGCAGTATTTT.

This clone has just one count. The chain links TRBV30 to TRBJ1-1; a weak D match, TRBD1 (5 bases). The CDR3 runs to 16 residues. V shed 8 bases and J shed 0 bases, with 22 bases lying between them. Germline V lookup: CDR1 GTSNPN, CDR2 SVGIG (reference sequence). CDR3 DNA: TGTGCCGGGGCCCGCGGTCTGTATAGGCTGAACACTGAAGCTTTCTTT. As protein: CAGARGLYRLNTEAFF.

The CDR3 loop is CASSPASGGAQETQYF. CDR3 in DNA: TGTGCCAGTAGTCCAGCTAGCGGGGGGGCCCAAGAGACCCAGTACTTC. The chain couples TRBV19 to TRBJ2-5; 12 bases fit TRBD2. Per the germline V gene, CDR1 is LNHDA and CDR2 is SQIVND (reference sequence). V lost 5 bases to trimming and J lost 1 base; unmatched junction nucleotides: 5. The CDR3 runs 16 residues.

The rearrangement joins TRBV7-2 to TRBJ1-1; 7 nucleotides align to TRBD1. The CDR3 is 15 residues long. CDR1 and CDR2 (germline): SGHTA, FQGNSA. Trimming took 6 bases from V and 0 from J; bases not matched to a gene: 7. The CDR3 coding sequence is TGTGCCAGCAGTCGCCCAGGGGGGATGAACACTGAAGCTTTCTTT. Translating it yields CASSRPGGMNTEAFF.

The chain uses TRBV18 and TRBJ2-7, with TRBD1 as a possible D gene (7 bases). The CDR3 runs to 12 residues. V was pared by 5 bases and J by 6 bases, with 11 bases between. Germline V CDR1 and CDR2: KGHSH, LQKENI. CDR3 sequence reads: CASSTQGGEQYF. The CDR3, as DNA: TGTGCCAGCTCAACTCAGGGGGGCGAGCAGTACTTC.

The chain joins TRBV7-9 to TRBJ1-1; possible D gene TRBD1, 6 bases. V was clipped by 2 bases and J by 3 bases, with 13 bases between them. The CDR3 extends over 15 amino acids. The germline gives CDR1 SEHNR, CDR2 FQNEAQ (reference sequence). The CDR3 loop is CASSLKRHRDTEAFF. For the CDR3, the DNA is TGTGCCAGCAGCTTAAAAAGGCACAGGGACACTGAAGCTTTCTTT.

This clone appeared a few times. The chain's CDR3 is CASSSTATGELFF. The CDR3 nucleotides read TGTGCCAGCAGTTCGACAGCCACCGGGGAGCTGTTTTTT. The rearrangement uses TRBV6-5 and TRBJ2-2; perhaps TRBD1 as D (5 bases). Per the germline V gene, CDR1 is MNHEY and CDR2 is SVGAGI. With 4 bases removed from V and 4 bases from J, the gap between germline ends came to 7 bases. This CDR3 has 13 amino acids.

V gene TRBV5-5 combines with J gene TRBJ1-5, with a tentative D call TRBD1 (5 bases). CDR1 SGHKS and CDR2 YYEKEE come from the germline V gene (reference sequence). Trimming took off 2 bases at V and 4 bases at J, with 7 bases between the two ends. The length of the CDR3 is 13 residues. The CDR3 loop is CASSLRGNQPQHF. The CDR3 DNA sequence: TGTGCCAGCAGCTTAAGGGGAAATCAGCCCCAGCATTTT. The full variable domain, rest sourced from reference TRBV5-5 and TRBJ1-5, is DAGVTQSPTHLIKTRGQQVTLRCSPISGHKSVSWYQQVLGQGPQFIFQYYEKEERGRGNFPDRFSARQFPNYSSELNVNALLLGDSALYLCASSLRGNQPQHFGDGTRLSIL.

The chain recombines TRBV6-2 or TRBV6-3 with TRBJ1-6, with 9 bases fitting TRBD1. Germline CDR1 and CDR2: MNHEY and SVGEGT. The CDR3 has 15 amino acids. Trimming cost V 0 bases and J 11 bases; bases outside gene matches: 5. The CDR3 DNA follows: TGTGCCAGCAGTTACTCCGCCGGGACAGGGACACCCCTCCACTTT. This translates into CASSYSAGTGTPLHF.

V is TRBV2 and J is TRBJ1-1, with 9 nucleotides matching TRBD1. The CDR3 runs 16 residues. The J segment lost 4 bases and the V segment lost 11 bases, leaving 17 bases of the junction unmatched. Per the germline V gene, CDR1 is SNHLY and CDR2 is FYNNEI. CDR3 sequence reads: CALHKGQGRVGTEAFF. CDR3 in DNA: TGTGCCCTACATAAGGGACAGGGAAGGGTAGGCACTGAAGCTTTCTTT.

The sample holds one count of this clone. The gene calls are TRBV7-2 and TRBJ1-3; a possible D gene is TRBD1 (5 bases). V gave up 4 bases and J gave up 0 bases, with 7 bases separating them. The CDR3 totals 14 residues. Germline V gene data show CDR1 as SGHTA and CDR2 as FQGNSA. As DNA, the CDR3 is TGTGCCAGCAGCTGGGGCCTCTCTGGAAACACCATATATTTT. Amino acid sequence: CASSWGLSGNTIYF.

V gene TRBV6-6 combines with J gene TRBJ1-4; 7 nucleotides agree with TRBD1. The ends lost 6 bases at V and 5 bases at J; junction bases unmatched: 9. The germline V gene has CDR1 MNHNY and CDR2 SVGAGI (reference sequence). The CDR3 runs to 15 residues. CDR3 residues: CASSSTRQGNEKLFF. Written as DNA, the CDR3 is TGTGCCAGCAGCTCGACTCGACAGGGCAATGAAAAACTGTTTTTT.

The chain combines TRBV5-1 with TRBJ2-3, with D possibly being TRBD2 (7 bases). The V end was cut by 6 bases, the J end by 3 bases, with 14 bases between. This CDR3 region has 14 residues. Germline V gene data show CDR1 as SGHRS and CDR2 as YFSETQ. The CDR3 nucleotides read TGCGCCAGCAAGAGGGGGGAGGGAACAGATACGCAGTATTTT. Residues: CASKRGEGTDTQYF.

This chain joins TRBV7-8 and TRBJ2-7; tentative D call: TRBD2 (6 bases). Germline V gene lookup returns CDR1 SGHVS and CDR2 FQNEAQ. With 3 bases removed from V and 2 bases from J, the gap between germline ends came to 17 bases. The CDR3 loop spans 16 amino acids. CDR3 residues: CASSLGWGRQTYEQYF. DNA for the CDR3: TGTGCCAGCAGCTTGGGATGGGGGAGGCAGACCTACGAGCAGTACTTC. The variable domain in full, with the rest retrieved from reference TRBV7-8 and TRBJ2-7, is GAGVSQSPRYKVAKRGQDVALRCDPISGHVSLFWYQQALGQGPEFLTYFQNEAQLDKSGLPSDRFFAERPEGSVSTLKIQRTQQEDSAVYLCASSLGWGRQTYEQYFGPGTRLTVT.

V usage is TRBV2 and J usage is TRBJ1-6; D unresolved. Germline loops: CDR1 SNHLY, CDR2 FYNNEI. Between the trimmed V and J ends, which lost 7 bases and 12 bases, there was a span of 10 bases. This CDR3 spans 11 amino acids. The CDR3 sequence: CASKERLPLHF. Here the CDR3 DNA reads TGTGCCAGCAAGGAGAGGTTACCCCTCCACTTT. Based on the CDR3 plus reference TRBV2 and TRBJ1-6, the full variable domain is EPEVTQTPSHQVTQMGQEVILRCVPISNHLYFYWYRQILGQKVEFLVSFYNNEISEKSEIFDDQFSVERPDGSNFTLKIRSTKLEDSAMYFCASKERLPLHFGNGTRLTVT.

The CDR3 nucleotides read TGTGCCAGCAGCTTAAGGGCAGGGGTGACCAAAAACATTCAGTACTTC. This translates into CASSLRAGVTKNIQYF. V gene TRBV7-3 combines with J gene TRBJ2-4; perhaps TRBD1 as D (6 bases). CDR1 and CDR2 from the germline V gene are SGHTA and FQGTGA. This CDR3 is 16 amino acids long. Trimming left V 1 base short and J 2 bases short, with 12 bases between.

V is TRBV27 and J is TRBJ1-4; no reliable D call. This CDR3 has 15 amino acids. Germline V lookup: CDR1 MNHEY, CDR2 SMNVEV (reference sequence). V was pared by 5 bases and J by 8 bases, with 18 bases between. Written as DNA, the CDR3 is TGTGCCAGCAGTCCGAGCGGGGTACGGGGAGAAAAACTGTTTTTT. Encoded protein: CASSPSGVRGEKLFF.

The CDR3 sequence is CAWSAGGRETQYF. DNA for the CDR3: TGTGCCTGGAGTGCCGGGGGACGGGAGACCCAGTACTTC. The V call is TRBV30, the J call TRBJ2-5; TRBD2 is a possible D gene (6 bases). The CDR3 consists of 13 residues. The germline V gene encodes CDR1 GTSNPN and CDR2 SVGIG (reference sequence). V was shortened by 1 base and J by 5 bases, with 11 bases between the two germline ends.

There are a few counts of this clone. The chain is built from TRBV29-1 and TRBJ1-2, with 7 bases identical to TRBD1. This CDR3 comprises 13 residues. V lost 7 bases to trimming and J lost 5 bases; unmatched junction nucleotides: 10. CDR1 is SQVTM and CDR2 is ANQGSEA in the germline V gene. The CDR3 DNA reads TGCAGCGCCCGGGACAGAAAGGATTATGGCTACACCTTC. It specifies CSARDRKDYGYTF. Looking up the rest from reference TRBV29-1 and TRBJ1-2 gives the full variable domain: SAVISQKPSRDICQRGTSLTIQCQVDSQVTMMFWYRQQPGQSLTLIATANQGSEATYESGFVIDKFPISRPNLTFSTLTVSNMSPEDSSIYLCSARDRKDYGYTFGSGTRLTVV.

The CDR3 region has the DNA TGTGCCAGCAGCTTGGGACAGTTCTATGGCTACACCTTC. Its protein product is CASSLGQFYGYTF. The V call is TRBV12-3 or TRBV12-4, the J call TRBJ1-2, with 7 bases fitting TRBD1. Trimming removed 6 bases from V and 4 bases from J; junction bases left unmatched: 5. This CDR3 region has 13 residues.

On this clone: The sample contains more than one DNA sequence encoding this CDR3. The genes are TRBV19 and TRBJ1-5; possible D gene TRBD1, 6 bases. The V end lost 5 bases, the J end lost 7 bases, and 12 bases lay between the germline ends. The CDR3 covers 13 residues. Germline-derived CDR1 and CDR2 are LNHDA and SQIVND (reference sequence). DNA for the CDR3: TGTGCCAGTAGTTCACAGGGTTACCAGCCCCAGCATTTT. This encodes CASSSQGYQPQHF.

Written as DNA, the CDR3 is TGCAGCGCCGGCGACCTTATGAACACTGAAGCTTTCTTT. Encoded protein: CSAGDLMNTEAFF. This chain connects TRBV29-1 to TRBJ1-1; D is undetermined. The V end lost 7 bases, the J end lost 0 bases, and 12 bases lay between the germline ends. Looked up from germline, CDR1 is SQVTM and CDR2 is ANQGSEA. The CDR3 has 13 amino acids. Full variable domain (remainder filled in from reference TRBV29-1 and TRBJ1-1): SAVISQKPSRDICQRGTSLTIQCQVDSQVTMMFWYRQQPGQSLTLIATANQGSEATYESGFVIDKFPISRPNLTFSTLTVSNMSPEDSSIYLCSAGDLMNTEAFFGQGTRLTVV.

The rearrangement links TRBV7-6 to TRBJ1-5, with a possible D match to TRBD1 (5 bases). Germline CDR1 and CDR2: SGHVS and FNYEAQ. The CDR3 length is 16 residues. V was cut by 0 bases and J by 3 bases, with 12 bases left in between. The CDR3 protein is CASSLAPDSFNQPQHF. CDR3 sequence (DNA): TGTGCCAGCAGCTTAGCACCTGACAGCTTCAATCAGCCCCAGCATTTT. Combining the CDR3 with reference TRBV7-6 and TRBJ1-5 gives the whole variable domain GAGVSQSPRYKVTKRGQDVALRCDPISGHVSLYWYRQALGQGPEFLTYFNYEAQQDKSGLPNDRFSAERPEGSISTLTIQRTEQRDSAMYRCASSLAPDSFNQPQHFGDGTRLSIL.

The chain carries TRBV5-1 and TRBJ1-1, with a tentative D call TRBD1 (6 bases). From germline, CDR1 is SGHRS and CDR2 YFSETQ. The CDR3 is 15 residues long. Trimming took 4 bases from V and 0 from J, leaving 13 bases between them. For the CDR3, the DNA is TGCGCCAGCAGCCCGGACAGTTCCATGAACACTGAAGCTTTCTTT. It specifies CASSPDSSMNTEAFF.

The chain uses TRBV14 and TRBJ2-7; 11 nucleotides match TRBD1. The V and J ends lost 4 bases and 3 bases, in that order; junction bases with no gene match: 5. Per the germline V gene, CDR1 is SGHDN and CDR2 is FVKESK. The CDR3 is made up of 15 amino acids. CDR3 DNA: TGTGCCAGCAGCCCCGGGACAGGGGGATTCTACGAGCAGTACTTC. Residues: CASSPGTGGFYEQYF.

In DNA form, the CDR3 reads TGTGCCAGCAGCGACAGGGTTAACGGGGAGCTGTTTTTT. This gives the protein CASSDRVNGELFF. The J gene is TRBJ2-2, the V gene TRBV12-3 or TRBV12-4; 7 bases match TRBD1. V was pared by 6 bases and J by 7 bases, with 5 bases of the junction left unmatched. This CDR3 region has 13 residues.

J is TRBJ1-1 and V is TRBV19, with 7 bases aligning to TRBD1. The CDR3 runs 13 residues. Germline lookup yields CDR1 LNHDA and CDR2 SQIVND (reference sequence). The junction had 10 bases not matched to a gene; V was cut back by 4 bases and J by 11 bases. The CDR3 loop reads CASSTGQADGAFF. CDR3 DNA: TGTGCCAGTAGTACCGGACAGGCTGATGGGGCTTTCTTT. Full variable domain (rest looked up from reference TRBV19 and TRBJ1-1): DGGITQSPKYLFRKEGQNVTLSCEQNLNHDAMYWYRQDPGQGLRLIYYSQIVNDFQKGDIAEGYSVSREKKESFPLTVTSAQKNPTAFYLCASSTGQADGAFFGQGTRLTVV.

This rearrangement joins TRBV5-1 to TRBJ2-6; D possibly corresponds to TRBD2 (5 bases). This CDR3 has 16 amino acids. Germline V CDR1 and CDR2: SGHRS, YFSETQ. Trimming shortened V by 7 bases and J by 1 base, and 15 bases separated the two germline ends. CDR3 bases: TGCGCCAGCGGGGAGAGGATTAGATCTGGGGCCAACGTCCTGACTTTC. This translates into CASGERIRSGANVLTF.

The chain joins TRBV5-5 to TRBJ2-1, with 16 bases fitting TRBD2. The V gene's germline CDR1 is SGHKS and CDR2 YYEKEE (reference sequence). The CDR3 length is 17 residues. V shed 5 bases and J 9 bases; nucleotides not matched to a gene: 11. CDR3 DNA: TGTGCCAGCAGTTCAGTCCCGGGACTAGCGGGGGGGCCTGAGCAGTTCTTC. This sequence encodes CASSSVPGLAGGPEQFF.

This clone was picked up a small number of times. The chain couples TRBV7-2 to TRBJ2-7; no definite D call. V was shortened by 0 bases and J by 7 bases, with 13 bases between the two germline ends. The CDR3 spans 14 residues. The V gene's germline CDR1 is SGHTA and CDR2 FQGNSA. The CDR3 region has the DNA TGTGCCAGCAGCTTAGCGGTCTCCGGAGTGGAGCAGTACTTC. It codes for CASSLAVSGVEQYF.